This entry features one TCR beta chain sequence. The data are from a study of OX40 agonist ivuxolimab in advanced cancers. Study information: Patients with prior anti-PD-1, anti-PD-L1 or anti-CTLA-4 therapy were eligible; less than 50% had some.

Assay: immunoSEQ multiplex PCR; the TCRdb copy retains only in-frame clones and omits some. The sample has roughly 90,000 clones, roughly nine tenths seen once. The sequences come from CD4+ or CD8+ T cells sorted from blood, collected in a trial of the OX40 agonist ivuxolimab. The receptor comes from an adult with an advanced solid tumor such as melanoma, head and neck, liver or kidney cancer.

DNA for the CDR3: TGTGCCAGCAGCCCGGGGGTGGCCGGGGACACTGAAGCTTTCTTT. Protein product: CASSPGVAGDTEAFF. This rearrangement joins TRBV7-3 to TRBJ1-1, with D perhaps matching TRBD1 (5 bases). Trimming took off 5 bases at V and 3 bases at J, with 16 bases between the two ends. Germline V gene lookup returns CDR1 SGHTA and CDR2 FQGTGA. This CDR3 has 15 amino acids.